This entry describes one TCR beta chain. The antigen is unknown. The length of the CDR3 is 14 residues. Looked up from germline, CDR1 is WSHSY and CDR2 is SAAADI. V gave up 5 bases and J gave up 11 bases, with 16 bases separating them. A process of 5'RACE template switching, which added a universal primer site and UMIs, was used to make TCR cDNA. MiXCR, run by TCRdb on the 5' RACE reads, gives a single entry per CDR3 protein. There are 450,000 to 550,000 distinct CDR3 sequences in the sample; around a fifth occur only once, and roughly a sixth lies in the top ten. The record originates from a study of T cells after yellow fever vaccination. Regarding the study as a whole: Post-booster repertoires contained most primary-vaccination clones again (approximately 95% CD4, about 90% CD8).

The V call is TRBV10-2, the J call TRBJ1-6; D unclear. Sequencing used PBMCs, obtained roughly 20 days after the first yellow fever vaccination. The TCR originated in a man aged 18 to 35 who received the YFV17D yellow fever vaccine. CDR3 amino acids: CASSLGSSSTPLHF. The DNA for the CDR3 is TGCGCCAGCAGTTTAGGGTCGTCATCTACACCCCTCCACTTT.